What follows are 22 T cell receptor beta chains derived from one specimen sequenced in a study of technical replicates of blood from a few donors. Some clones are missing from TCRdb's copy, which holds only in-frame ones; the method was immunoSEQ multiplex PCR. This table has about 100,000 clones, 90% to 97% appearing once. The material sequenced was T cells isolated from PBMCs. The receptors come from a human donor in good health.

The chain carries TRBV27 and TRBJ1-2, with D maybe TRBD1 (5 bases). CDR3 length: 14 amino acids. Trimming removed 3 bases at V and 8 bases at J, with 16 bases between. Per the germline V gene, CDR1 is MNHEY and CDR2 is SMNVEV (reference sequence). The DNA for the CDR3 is TGTGCCAGCAGTTTCCTAGACAGCCCTGAGGGCTACACCTTC. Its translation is CASSFLDSPEGYTF.

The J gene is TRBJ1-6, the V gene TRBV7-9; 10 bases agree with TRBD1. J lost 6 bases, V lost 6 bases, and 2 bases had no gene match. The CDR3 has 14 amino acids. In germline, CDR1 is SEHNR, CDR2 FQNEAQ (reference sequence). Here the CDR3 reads CASRWDRGNSPLHF. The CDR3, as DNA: TGTGCCAGCAGATGGGACAGGGGTAATTCACCCCTCCACTTT.

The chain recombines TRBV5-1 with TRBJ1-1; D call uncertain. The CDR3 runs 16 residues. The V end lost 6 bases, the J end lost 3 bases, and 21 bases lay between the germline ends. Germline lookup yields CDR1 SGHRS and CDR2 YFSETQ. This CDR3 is CASTEGAGIVHTEAFF. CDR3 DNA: TGCGCCAGCACAGAAGGTGCGGGGATAGTCCACACTGAAGCTTTCTTT.

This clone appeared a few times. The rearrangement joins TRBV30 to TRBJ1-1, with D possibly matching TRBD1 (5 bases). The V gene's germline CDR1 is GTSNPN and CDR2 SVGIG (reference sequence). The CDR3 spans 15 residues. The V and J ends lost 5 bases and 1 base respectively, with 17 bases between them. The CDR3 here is CAWGALGARNTEAFF. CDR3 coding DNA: TGTGCCTGGGGGGCCCTAGGGGCACGGAACACTGAAGCTTTCTTT.

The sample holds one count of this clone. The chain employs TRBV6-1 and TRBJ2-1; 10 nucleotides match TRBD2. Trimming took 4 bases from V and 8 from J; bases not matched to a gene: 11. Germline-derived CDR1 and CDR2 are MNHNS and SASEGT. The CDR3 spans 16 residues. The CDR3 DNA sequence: TGTGCCAGCAGTGTCGCCGGGACTAGCGTTCGCGATGAGCAGTTCTTC. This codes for CASSVAGTSVRDEQFF.

The CDR3 loop reads CASRSTGGNQKLFF. CDR3 coding DNA: TGTGCCAGCAGATCTACAGGGGGGAATCAAAAACTGTTTTTT. The chain has TRBV27 and TRBJ1-4, with 8 nucleotides matching TRBD1. The CDR3 is 14 residues long. The trim removed 6 bases at V and 9 bases at J, leaving 9 bases unmatched. Germline V gene data show CDR1 as MNHEY and CDR2 as SMNVEV (reference sequence).

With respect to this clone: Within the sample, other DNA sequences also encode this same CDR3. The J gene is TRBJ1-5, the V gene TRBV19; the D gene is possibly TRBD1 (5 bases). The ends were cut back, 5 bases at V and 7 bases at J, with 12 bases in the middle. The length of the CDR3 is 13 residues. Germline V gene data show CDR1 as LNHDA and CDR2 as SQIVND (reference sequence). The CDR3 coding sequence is TGTGCCAGTAGTTTAACAGGTGGGCAGCCCCAGCATTTT. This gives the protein CASSLTGGQPQHF.

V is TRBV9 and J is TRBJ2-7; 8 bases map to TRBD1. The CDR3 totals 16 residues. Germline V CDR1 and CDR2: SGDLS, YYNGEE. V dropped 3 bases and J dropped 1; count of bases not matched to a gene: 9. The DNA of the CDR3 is TGTGCCAGCAGCGAGGGGAAGGGGGACAGGTCCTACGAGCAGTACTTC. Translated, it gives CASSEGKGDRSYEQYF.

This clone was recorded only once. CDR3 DNA sequence: TGTGCTAGTGGTGGTCGTTCCCCGGGACAGGGTGTATTCTCTGGAAACACCATATATTTT. This translates into CASGGRSPGQGVFSGNTIYF. This chain joins TRBV12-5 and TRBJ1-3; the match to TRBD1 covers 9 bases. This CDR3 has 20 residues. V lost 5 bases and J lost 0; bases outside the gene matches: 17. Germline V gene data show CDR1 as LGHNT and CDR2 as FRNRAP.

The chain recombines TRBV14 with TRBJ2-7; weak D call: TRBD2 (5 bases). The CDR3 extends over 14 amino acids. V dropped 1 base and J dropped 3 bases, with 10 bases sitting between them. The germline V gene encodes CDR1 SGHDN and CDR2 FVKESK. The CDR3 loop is CASSQVMGVYEQYF. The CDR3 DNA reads TGTGCCAGCAGCCAAGTAATGGGAGTCTACGAGCAGTACTTC.

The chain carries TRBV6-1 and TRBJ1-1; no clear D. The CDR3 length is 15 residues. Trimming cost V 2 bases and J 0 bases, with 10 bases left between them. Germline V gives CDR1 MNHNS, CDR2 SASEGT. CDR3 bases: TGTGCCAGCAGTGAACGCGTGGGCCTGAACACTGAAGCTTTCTTT. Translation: CASSERVGLNTEAFF.

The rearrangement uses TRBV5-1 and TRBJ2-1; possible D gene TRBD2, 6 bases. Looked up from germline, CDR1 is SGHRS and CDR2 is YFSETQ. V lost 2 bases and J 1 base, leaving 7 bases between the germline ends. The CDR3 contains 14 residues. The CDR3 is CASSFSGSYNEQFF. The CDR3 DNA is TGCGCCAGCAGCTTTAGCGGTTCCTACAATGAGCAGTTCTTC.

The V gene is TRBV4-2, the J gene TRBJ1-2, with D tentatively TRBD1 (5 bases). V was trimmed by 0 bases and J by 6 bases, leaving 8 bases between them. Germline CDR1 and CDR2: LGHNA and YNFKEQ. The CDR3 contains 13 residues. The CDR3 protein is CASSQEPGDGYTF. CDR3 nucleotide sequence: TGTGCCAGCAGCCAAGAACCGGGGGATGGCTACACCTTC.

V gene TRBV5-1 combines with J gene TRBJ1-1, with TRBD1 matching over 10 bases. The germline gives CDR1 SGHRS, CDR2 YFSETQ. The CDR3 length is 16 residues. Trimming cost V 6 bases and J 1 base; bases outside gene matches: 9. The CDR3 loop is CASTGTGVGGNTEAFF. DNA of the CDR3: TGCGCCAGCACCGGGACAGGGGTAGGGGGGAACACTGAAGCTTTCTTT.

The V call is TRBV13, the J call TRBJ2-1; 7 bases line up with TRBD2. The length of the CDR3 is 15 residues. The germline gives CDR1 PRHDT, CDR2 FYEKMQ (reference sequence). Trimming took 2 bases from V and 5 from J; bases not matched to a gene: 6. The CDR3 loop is CASSLSRGENNEQFF. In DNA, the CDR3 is TGTGCCAGCAGCTTAAGTCGGGGGGAAAACAATGAGCAGTTCTTC.

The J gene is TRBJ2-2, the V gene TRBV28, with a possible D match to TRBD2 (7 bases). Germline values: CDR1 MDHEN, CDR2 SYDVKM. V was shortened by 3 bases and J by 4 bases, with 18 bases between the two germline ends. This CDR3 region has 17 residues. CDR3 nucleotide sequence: TGTGCCAGCAGTTTCCTGACCCCTAGGGGGGGCACCGGGGAGCTGTTTTTT. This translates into CASSFLTPRGGTGELFF.

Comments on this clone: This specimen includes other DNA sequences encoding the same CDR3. CDR3 nucleotide sequence: TGCGCCAGCAGCTTGGGACAGGGGGCATCACCCCTCCACTTT. The encoded protein is CASSLGQGASPLHF. The V and J genes are TRBV5-1 and TRBJ1-6; 10 bases agree with TRBD1. Germline-derived CDR1 and CDR2 are SGHRS and YFSETQ. CDR3 length: 14 amino acids. V gave up 0 bases and J gave up 10 bases; unmatched junction bases: 1.

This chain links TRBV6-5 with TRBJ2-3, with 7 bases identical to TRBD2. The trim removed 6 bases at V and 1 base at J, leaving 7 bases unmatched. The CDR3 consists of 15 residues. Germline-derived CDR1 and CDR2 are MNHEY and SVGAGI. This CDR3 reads CASSRERGRTDTQYF. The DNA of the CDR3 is TGTGCCAGCAGCCGGGAGCGGGGACGCACAGATACGCAGTATTTT.

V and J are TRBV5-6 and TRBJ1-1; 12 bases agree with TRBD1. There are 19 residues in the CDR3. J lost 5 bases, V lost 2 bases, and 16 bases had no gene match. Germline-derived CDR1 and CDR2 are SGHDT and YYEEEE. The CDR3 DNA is TGTGCCAGCAGCTTTATTCTCTCCGGGACAGGGGGCGAAAGGACTGAAGCTTTCTTT. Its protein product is CASSFILSGTGGERTEAFF.

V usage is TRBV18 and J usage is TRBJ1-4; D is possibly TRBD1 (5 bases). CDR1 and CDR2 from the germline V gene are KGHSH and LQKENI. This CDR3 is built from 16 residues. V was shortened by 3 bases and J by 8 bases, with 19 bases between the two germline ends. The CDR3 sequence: CASSPRGQVQDEKLFF. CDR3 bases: TGTGCCAGCTCACCGAGAGGACAAGTACAGGACGAAAAACTGTTTTTT.

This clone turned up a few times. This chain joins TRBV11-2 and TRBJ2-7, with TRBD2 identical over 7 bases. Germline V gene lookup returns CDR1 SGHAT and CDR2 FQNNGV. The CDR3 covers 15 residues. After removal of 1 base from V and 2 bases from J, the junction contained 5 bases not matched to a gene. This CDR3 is CASSLGGSKTYEQYF. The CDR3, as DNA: TGTGCCAGCAGCTTAGGCGGGAGTAAAACCTACGAGCAGTACTTC.

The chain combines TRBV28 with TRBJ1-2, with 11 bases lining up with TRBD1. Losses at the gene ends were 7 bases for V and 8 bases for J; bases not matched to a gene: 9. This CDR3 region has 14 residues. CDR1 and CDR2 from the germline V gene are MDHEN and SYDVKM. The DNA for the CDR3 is TGTGCCAGCACTGGCGGACAGGGGGCGCGCGGCTACACCTTC. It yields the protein CASTGGQGARGYTF.